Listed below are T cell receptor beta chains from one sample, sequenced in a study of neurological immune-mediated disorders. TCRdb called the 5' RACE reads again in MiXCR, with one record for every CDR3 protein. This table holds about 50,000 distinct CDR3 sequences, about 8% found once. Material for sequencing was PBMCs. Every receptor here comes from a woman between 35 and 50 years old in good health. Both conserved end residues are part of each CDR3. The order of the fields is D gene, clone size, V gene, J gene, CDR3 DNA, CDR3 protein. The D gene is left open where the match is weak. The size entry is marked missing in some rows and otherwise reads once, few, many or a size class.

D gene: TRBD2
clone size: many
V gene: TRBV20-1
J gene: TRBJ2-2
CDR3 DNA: TGCAGTGCTAGAGAGGCAGGGAGGGCCGGGGAGCTGTTTTTT
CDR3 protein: CSAREAGRAGELFF

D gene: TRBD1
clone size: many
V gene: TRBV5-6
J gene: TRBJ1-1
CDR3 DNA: TGTGCCAGCAGCTTTGACAGGGCGAACACTGAAGCTTTCTTT
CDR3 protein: CASSFDRANTEAFF

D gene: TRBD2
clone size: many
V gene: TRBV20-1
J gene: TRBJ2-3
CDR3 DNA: TGCAGTGCTAGAGACCCGGCGGGAGGGCCAGATACGCAGTATTTT
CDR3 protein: CSARDPAGGPDTQYF

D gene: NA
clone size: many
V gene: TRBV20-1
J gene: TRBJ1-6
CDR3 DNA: TGCAGTGCTAGGAGGGACACCTATTCACCCCTCCACTTT
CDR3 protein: CSARRDTYSPLHF

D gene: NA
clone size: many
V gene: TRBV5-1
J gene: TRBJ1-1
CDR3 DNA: TGCGCCAGCAGCGTTGAGGGGGAACAGGAGGCTGAAGCTTTCTTT
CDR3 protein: CASSVEGEQEAEAFF

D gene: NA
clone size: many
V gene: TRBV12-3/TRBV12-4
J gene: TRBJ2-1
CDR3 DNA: TGTGCCAGCAGTTCTATAGTGGATGAGCAGTTCTTC
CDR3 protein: CASSSIVDEQFF

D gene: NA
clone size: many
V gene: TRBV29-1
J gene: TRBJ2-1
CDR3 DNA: TGCAGCGTCGTCCGGGAACTAGATGAGCAGTTCTTC
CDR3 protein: CSVVRELDEQFF

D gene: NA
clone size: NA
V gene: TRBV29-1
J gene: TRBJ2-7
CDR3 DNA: TGCAGCGTCGCTTACGGACCTTACGAGCAGTACTTC
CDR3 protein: CSVAYGPYEQYF

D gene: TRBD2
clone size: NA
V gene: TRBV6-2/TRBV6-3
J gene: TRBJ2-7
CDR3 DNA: TGTGCCAGCACCAACGTAGGCGGGAGGGCAAACGAGCAGTACTTC
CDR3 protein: CASTNVGGRANEQYF

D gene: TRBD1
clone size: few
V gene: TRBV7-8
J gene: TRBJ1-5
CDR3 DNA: TGTGCCAGCACCATGACAGGGTTAAGCAATCAGCCCCAGCATTTT
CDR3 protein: CASTMTGLSNQPQHF

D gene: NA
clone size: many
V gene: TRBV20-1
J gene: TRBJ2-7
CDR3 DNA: TGCAGTGCGACAGGACCGTGGAGGGCCCACGAGCAGTACTTC
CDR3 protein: CSATGPWRAHEQYF

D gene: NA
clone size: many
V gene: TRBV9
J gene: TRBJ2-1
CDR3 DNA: TGTGCCAGCAGCGACAGGGTTGGCAATGAGCAGTTCTTC
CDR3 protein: CASSDRVGNEQFF

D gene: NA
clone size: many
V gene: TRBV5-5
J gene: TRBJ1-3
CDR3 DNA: TGTGCCAGCAGCTTGGTTTCGGGAAACACCATATATTTT
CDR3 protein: CASSLVSGNTIYF

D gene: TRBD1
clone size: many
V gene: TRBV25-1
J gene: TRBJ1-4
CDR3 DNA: TGTGCCAGCAGTGCGACAGGGGGAAATGAAAAACTGTTTTTT
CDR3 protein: CASSATGGNEKLFF

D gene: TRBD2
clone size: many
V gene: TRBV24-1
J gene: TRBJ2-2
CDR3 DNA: TGTGCCACCCCAGGAGGACTAGCGGGGGGCCACACCGGGGAGCTGTTTTTT
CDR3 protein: CATPGGLAGGHTGELFF

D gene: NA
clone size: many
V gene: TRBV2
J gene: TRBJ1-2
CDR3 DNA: TGTGCCAGCAGGCCCGGACAGAACTATGGCTACACCTTC
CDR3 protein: CASRPGQNYGYTF

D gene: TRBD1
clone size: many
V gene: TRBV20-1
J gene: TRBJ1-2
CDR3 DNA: TGCAGTGCTGTCCGGGACAGGGTGTCAGGCTACACCTTC
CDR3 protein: CSAVRDRVSGYTF

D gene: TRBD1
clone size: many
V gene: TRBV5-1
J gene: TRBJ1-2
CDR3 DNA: TGCGCCAGCAGCTTGGGACAGGGGGGAACTGGCTACACCTTC
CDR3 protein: CASSLGQGGTGYTF

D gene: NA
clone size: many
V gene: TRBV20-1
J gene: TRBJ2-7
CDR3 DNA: TGCAGTGCCGCCCCCCGGACGGCCACCTACGAGCAGTACTTC
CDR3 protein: CSAAPRTATYEQYF

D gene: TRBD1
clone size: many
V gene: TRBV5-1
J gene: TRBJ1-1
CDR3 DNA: TGCGCCAGCAGCCTCGGGGACAGGACTGAAGCTTTCTTT
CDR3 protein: CASSLGDRTEAFF

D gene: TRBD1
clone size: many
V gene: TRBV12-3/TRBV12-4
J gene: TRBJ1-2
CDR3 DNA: TGTGCCAGCAGTTACCCGCCGGGACAGGGCCGCTACACCTTC
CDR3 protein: CASSYPPGQGRYTF

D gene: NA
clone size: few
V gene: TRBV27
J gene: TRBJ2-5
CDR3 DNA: TGTGCCAGTGGACACCTCCAAGAGACCCAGTACTTC
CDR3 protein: CASGHLQETQYF

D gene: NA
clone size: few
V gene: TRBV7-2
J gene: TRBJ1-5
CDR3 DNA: TGTGCCAGCAGCTTTATCCCCGGGCCTGGTCAGCCCCAGCATTTT
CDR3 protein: CASSFIPGPGQPQHF

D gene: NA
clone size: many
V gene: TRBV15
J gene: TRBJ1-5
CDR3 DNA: TGTGCCACCAGCAGAGGCAGGGAATATAGCAATCAGCCCCAGCATTTT
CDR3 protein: CATSRGREYSNQPQHF

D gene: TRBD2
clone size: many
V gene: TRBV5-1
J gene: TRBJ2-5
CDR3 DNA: TGCGCCAGCAGCCCGGTAGCGGGAGTGCCCCCGAGAGAGACCCAGTACTTC
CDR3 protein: CASSPVAGVPPRETQYF

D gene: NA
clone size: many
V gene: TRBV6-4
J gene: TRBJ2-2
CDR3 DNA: TGTGCCAGCAGTGACTCCGCGGGGTCGAACACCGGGGAGCTGTTTTTT
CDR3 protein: CASSDSAGSNTGELFF

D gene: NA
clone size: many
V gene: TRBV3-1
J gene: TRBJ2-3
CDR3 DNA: TGTGCCAGCAGCCAAGGGGACCCCGTGGGAACAGATACGCAGTATTTT
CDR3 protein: CASSQGDPVGTDTQYF

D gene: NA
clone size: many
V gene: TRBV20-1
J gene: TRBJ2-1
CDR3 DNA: TGCAGTGCTCAAATCAGCCGGGGACCAGGGAATGAGCAGTTCTTC
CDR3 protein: CSAQISRGPGNEQFF

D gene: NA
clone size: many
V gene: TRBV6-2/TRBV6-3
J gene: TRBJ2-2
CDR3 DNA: TGTGCCAGCAGGGGGCCCGAGTCGGGGGGCCTACTATCCACCGGGGAGCTGTTTTTT
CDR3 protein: CASRGPESGGLLSTGELFF

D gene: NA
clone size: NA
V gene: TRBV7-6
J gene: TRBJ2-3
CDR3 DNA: TGTGCCAGCAGCTTATGGGATTCCGGTCCCGCAGATACGCAGTATTTT
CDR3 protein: CASSLWDSGPADTQYF

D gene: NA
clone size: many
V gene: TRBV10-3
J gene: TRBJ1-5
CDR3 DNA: TGTGCCATCAGTGAGTCATGGGGCGCCAATCAGCCCCAGCATTTT
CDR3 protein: CAISESWGANQPQHF

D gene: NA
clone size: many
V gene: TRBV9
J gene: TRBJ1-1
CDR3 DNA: TGTGCCAGCAGCGTAGACGAGGGAAACACTGAAGCTTTCTTT
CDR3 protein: CASSVDEGNTEAFF

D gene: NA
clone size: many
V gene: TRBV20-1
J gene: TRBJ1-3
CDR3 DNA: TGCAGTGCTAGGGCCCCTCTTAGCTCTGGAAACACCATATATTTT
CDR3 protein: CSARAPLSSGNTIYF

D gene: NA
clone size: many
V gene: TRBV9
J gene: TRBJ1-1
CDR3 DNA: TGTGCCAGCAGCGCCGCGAGCCGGGGGACTGAAGCTTTCTTT
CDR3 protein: CASSAASRGTEAFF

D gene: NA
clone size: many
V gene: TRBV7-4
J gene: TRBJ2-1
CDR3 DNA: TGTGCCAGCAGCGCCCATCATGAGCAGTTCTTC
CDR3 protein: CASSAHHEQFF

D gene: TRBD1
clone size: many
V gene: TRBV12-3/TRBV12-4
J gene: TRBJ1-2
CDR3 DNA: TGTGCCAGCAGCCACTCACAGGGGGCGGGTGGCTACACCTTC
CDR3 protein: CASSHSQGAGGYTF

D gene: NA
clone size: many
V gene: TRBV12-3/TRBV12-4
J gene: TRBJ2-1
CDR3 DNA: TGTGCCAGCAGCGACTATATTAGCATCCACAATGAGCAGTTCTTC
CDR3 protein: CASSDYISIHNEQFF

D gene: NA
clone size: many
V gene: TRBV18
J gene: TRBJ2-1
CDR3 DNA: TGTGCCAGCTCACGCGACAGTCGCGACAATGAGCAGTTCTTC
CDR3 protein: CASSRDSRDNEQFF

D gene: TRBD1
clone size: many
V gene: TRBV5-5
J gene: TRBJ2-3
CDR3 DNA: TGTGCCAGCAGCTTTCGGACAGGGTGGACAGATACGCAGTATTTT
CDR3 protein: CASSFRTGWTDTQYF

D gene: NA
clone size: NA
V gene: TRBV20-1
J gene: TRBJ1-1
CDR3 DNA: TGCAGTGCTAGAGATCACAGAGCGAACACTGACGCTTTCTTT
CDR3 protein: CSARDHRANTDAFF

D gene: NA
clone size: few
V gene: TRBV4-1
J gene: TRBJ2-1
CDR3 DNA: TGCGCCAGCAGCCAAGAGGGATCTACAGTGGACTCCTACAATGAGCAGTTCTTC
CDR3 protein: CASSQEGSTVDSYNEQFF

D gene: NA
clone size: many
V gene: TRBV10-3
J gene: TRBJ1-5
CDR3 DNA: TGTGCCATCAGTGAGACCAATCAGCCCCAGCATTTT
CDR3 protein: CAISETNQPQHF

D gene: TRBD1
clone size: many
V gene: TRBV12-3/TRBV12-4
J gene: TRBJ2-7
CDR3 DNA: TGTGCCAGCAGTCCCTACAGGGGGCGAAACGAGCAGTACTTC
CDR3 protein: CASSPYRGRNEQYF

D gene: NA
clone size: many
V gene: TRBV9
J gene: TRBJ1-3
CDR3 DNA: TGTGCCAGCAGAACGGACGGCTCTGGAAACACCATATATTTT
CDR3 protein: CASRTDGSGNTIYF

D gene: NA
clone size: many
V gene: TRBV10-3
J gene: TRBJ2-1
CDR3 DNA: TGTGCCATCAGTGAGTCAGTCTCAGCCGCCTCCAATGAGCAGTTCTTC
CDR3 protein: CAISESVSAASNEQFF

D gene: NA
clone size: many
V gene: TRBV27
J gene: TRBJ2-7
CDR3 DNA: TGTGCCAGAACTGTGTACGAGCAGTACTTC
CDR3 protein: CARTVYEQYF

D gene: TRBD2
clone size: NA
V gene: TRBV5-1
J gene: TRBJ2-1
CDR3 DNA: TGCGCCAGCAGCTTGGCTTCGGGGGGGATTTCCTACAATGAGCAGTTCTTC
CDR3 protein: CASSLASGGISYNEQFF

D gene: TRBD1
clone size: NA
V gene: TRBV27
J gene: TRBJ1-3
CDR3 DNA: TGTGCCAGCAGTTCATCAGGGGGTTCTGGAAACACCATATATTTT
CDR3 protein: CASSSSGGSGNTIYF